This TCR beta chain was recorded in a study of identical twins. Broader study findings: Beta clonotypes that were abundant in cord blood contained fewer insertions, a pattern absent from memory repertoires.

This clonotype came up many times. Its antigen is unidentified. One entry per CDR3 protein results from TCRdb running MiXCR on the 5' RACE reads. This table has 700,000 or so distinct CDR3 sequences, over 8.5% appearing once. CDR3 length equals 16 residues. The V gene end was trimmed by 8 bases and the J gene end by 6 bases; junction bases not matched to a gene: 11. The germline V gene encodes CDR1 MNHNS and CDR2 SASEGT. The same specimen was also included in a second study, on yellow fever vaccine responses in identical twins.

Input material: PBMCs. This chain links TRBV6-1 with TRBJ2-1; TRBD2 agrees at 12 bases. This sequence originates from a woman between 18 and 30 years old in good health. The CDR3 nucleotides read TGTGCCAGCCGGGCTAGCGGGGGGGCAAAGGGCAATGAGCAGTTCTTC. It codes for CASRASGGAKGNEQFF.